The 28 T cell receptor beta chains given below trace back to one sample, sequenced in a study of blood T cell repertoires in COVID-19. The protocol was immunoSEQ multiplex PCR, while the TCRdb copy is restricted to in-frame clones and leaves out a portion. This table holds 70,000 to 95,000 clones, about 92% found once. The sequencing input was peripheral blood. Source of these receptors: a man aged 50 or older with acute or convalescent COVID-19.

The chain links TRBV11-2 to TRBJ1-3; D might be TRBD1 (6 bases). Between the trimmed V and J ends, which lost 5 bases and 0 bases, there was a span of 14 bases. The germline V gene encodes CDR1 SGHAT and CDR2 FQNNGV. This CDR3 has 16 residues. CDR3 in DNA: TGTGCCAGCAGCCCCGGGGGGCCGAGCTCTGGAAACACCATATATTTT. This codes for CASSPGGPSSGNTIYF.

The chain has TRBV19 and TRBJ2-1, with a possible D match to TRBD2 (5 bases). Germline V gene lookup returns CDR1 LNHDA and CDR2 SQIVND (reference sequence). The CDR3 extends over 12 amino acids. The V and J ends lost 3 bases and 9 bases respectively, with 9 bases between them. The DNA for the CDR3 is TGTGCCAGTAGTATGCGGGTTGGTGAGCAGTTCTTC. This translates into CASSMRVGEQFF.

As for this clone: Additional DNA sequences in this sample encode the identical CDR3. The chain combines TRBV29-1 with TRBJ1-1; the D is unclear. This CDR3 comprises 11 residues. Trimming cost V 3 bases and J 4 bases, with 6 bases left between them. Germline loops: CDR1 SQVTM, CDR2 ANQGSEA. CDR3 in DNA: TGCAGCGTTGAGGGAGGCACTGAAGCTTTCTTT. This translates into CSVEGGTEAFF.

For the CDR3, the DNA is TGTGCCAGCAGCTTAGTTTCGGGAGCAACTAATGAAAAACTGTTTTTT. Amino acid sequence: CASSLVSGATNEKLFF. The V and J genes are TRBV7-9 and TRBJ1-4; D not resolved. The CDR3 sequence is 16 residues long. V was shortened by 1 base and J by 0 bases, with 9 bases between the two germline ends. Per germline, CDR1 SEHNR and CDR2 FQNEAQ (reference sequence).

This clone was detected only once. Written as DNA, the CDR3 is TGTGCCTGGAACCCCCTTGAGGGGGCGTCCACTGAAGCTTTCTTT. Amino acid sequence: CAWNPLEGASTEAFF. This sequence joins TRBV30 and TRBJ1-1; 7 bases match TRBD1. CDR1 is GTSNPN, CDR2 SVGIG, per germline (reference sequence). V dropped 4 bases and J dropped 4; count of bases not matched to a gene: 12. CDR3 length: 15 amino acids.

The chain recombines TRBV19 with TRBJ2-3; a weak D match, TRBD1 (5 bases). Germline V lookup: CDR1 LNHDA, CDR2 SQIVND (reference sequence). V was pared by 0 bases and J by 0 bases, with 10 bases between. This CDR3 spans 16 amino acids. The CDR3 protein is CASSIEGPPSTDTQYF. In DNA form, the CDR3 reads TGTGCCAGTAGTATAGAGGGGCCTCCTAGCACAGATACGCAGTATTTT.

The J gene is TRBJ2-7, the V gene TRBV4-1; a possible D gene is TRBD2 (5 bases). The CDR3 length is 13 residues. Germline CDR1 is MGHRA and CDR2 is YSYEKL. Trimming removed 3 bases at V and 3 bases at J, with 9 bases between. The CDR3: CASSHGGFYEQYF. Here the CDR3 DNA reads TGCGCCAGCAGCCACGGCGGGTTCTACGAGCAGTACTTC.

V usage is TRBV5-1 and J usage is TRBJ1-6; 8 nucleotides match TRBD1. The germline V gene encodes CDR1 SGHRS and CDR2 YFSETQ. Losses at the gene ends were 5 bases for V and 0 bases for J; bases not matched to a gene: 7. CDR3 length: 17 amino acids. The chain's CDR3 is CASRDRDRSSYNSPLHF. CDR3 DNA sequence: TGCGCCAGCAGGGACCGGGACAGGAGCTCCTATAATTCACCCCTCCACTTT.

This chain connects TRBV14 to TRBJ2-7; tentative D call: TRBD1 (6 bases). The V end lost 6 bases, the J end lost 0 bases, and 12 bases lay between the germline ends. The germline CDR1 and CDR2 sequences are SGHDN and FVKESK. This CDR3 has 14 residues. The CDR3 DNA reads as TGTGCCAGCAGTAGACAGGCCTTCTCCTACGAGCAGTACTTC. It translates to CASSRQAFSYEQYF. The variable domain in full, completed from reference TRBV14 and TRBJ2-7, reads EAGVTQFPSHSVIEKGQTVTLRCDPISGHDNLYWYRRVMGKEIKFLLHFVKESKQDESGMPNNRFLAERTGGTYSTLKVQPAELEDSGVYFCASSRQAFSYEQYFGPGTRLTVT.

The chain is built from TRBV2 and TRBJ1-4; 9 bases are a match to TRBD1. The germline V gene encodes CDR1 SNHLY and CDR2 FYNNEI. This CDR3 has 15 amino acids. The J segment lost 3 bases and the V segment lost 6 bases, leaving 5 bases of the junction unmatched. CDR3 nucleotide sequence: TGTGCCAGCAGGACGGACAGGGGAGCTAATGAAAAACTGTTTTTT. This sequence encodes CASRTDRGANEKLFF.

This CDR3 is CASSPPGYNEQFF. The CDR3 coding sequence is TGTGCCAGCAGCCCACCGGGATACAATGAGCAGTTCTTC. J is TRBJ2-1 and V is TRBV7-6; D possibly corresponds to TRBD2 (5 bases). Germline lookup yields CDR1 SGHVS and CDR2 FNYEAQ. The CDR3 has 13 amino acids. The V end lost 5 bases, the J end lost 4 bases, and 9 bases lay between the germline ends. The whole variable domain, remainder taken from reference TRBV7-6 and TRBJ2-1, is GAGVSQSPRYKVTKRGQDVALRCDPISGHVSLYWYRQALGQGPEFLTYFNYEAQQDKSGLPNDRFSAERPEGSISTLTIQRTEQRDSAMYRCASSPPGYNEQFFGPGTRLTVL.

The chain carries TRBV7-2 and TRBJ1-1, with D possibly being TRBD1 (6 bases). V was cut by 5 bases and J by 1 base, with 11 bases left in between. Germline CDR1 and CDR2: SGHTA and FQGNSA. The CDR3 totals 14 residues. CDR3 sequence reads: CASSLNRANTEAFF. Written as DNA, the CDR3 is TGTGCCAGCAGCCTGAACAGGGCGAACACTGAAGCTTTCTTT.

The DNA for the CDR3 is TGCGCCAGCAGCCAAGGACTCGGACAGGGCGCCGGGGAGCTGTTTTTT. Protein sequence: CASSQGLGQGAGELFF. The J gene is TRBJ2-2, the V gene TRBV4-1, with TRBD1 identical over 8 bases. CDR1 MGHRA and CDR2 YSYEKL come from the germline V gene. The CDR3 is 16 amino acids. J was trimmed by 6 bases and V by 1 base; bases with no gene match: 7.

The chain is built from TRBV4-2 and TRBJ1-5, with 8 bases aligning to TRBD1. CDR1 is LGHNA, CDR2 YNFKEQ, per germline. This CDR3 region has 15 residues. V shed 0 bases and J 7 bases; nucleotides not matched to a gene: 5. CDR3: CASSQDRQGAQPQHF. DNA of the CDR3: TGTGCCAGCAGCCAAGATCGTCAGGGGGCACAGCCCCAGCATTTT.

The sample holds one count of this clone. V usage is TRBV7-9 and J usage is TRBJ2-3; a possible D gene is TRBD1 (5 bases). The germline V and J ends were trimmed by 8 bases and 6 bases, with 24 bases remaining between them. The CDR3 has 16 residues. Germline assignment: CDR1 SEHNR and CDR2 FQNEAQ (reference sequence). Here the CDR3 reads CASAQGWGRERDTQYF. The CDR3 coding sequence is TGTGCCAGCGCTCAGGGATGGGGAAGGGAAAGGGATACGCAGTATTTT.

The gene calls are TRBV2 and TRBJ1-4; D unresolved. This CDR3 is built from 15 residues. Germline loops: CDR1 SNHLY, CDR2 FYNNEI. Trimming pared 6 bases from V and 8 bases from J, leaving 19 bases between. CDR3 bases: TGTGCCAGCAGCGGAAGCGGGGTTCGAATCGAAAAACTGTTTTTT. It yields the protein CASSGSGVRIEKLFF. Looking up the rest from reference TRBV2 and TRBJ1-4 gives the full variable domain: EPEVTQTPSHQVTQMGQEVILRCVPISNHLYFYWYRQILGQKVEFLVSFYNNEISEKSEIFDDQFSVERPDGSNFTLKIRSTKLEDSAMYFCASSGSGVRIEKLFFGSGTQLSVL.

The V call is TRBV6-5, the J call TRBJ2-6, with a tentative D call TRBD2 (5 bases). The length of the CDR3 is 16 residues. CDR1 and CDR2 from the germline V gene are MNHEY and SVGAGI. V gave up 3 bases and J gave up 1 base, with 10 bases separating them. The CDR3 DNA follows: TGTGCCAGCAGTTATGGACCGGGATCTGGGGCCAACGTCCTGACTTTC. Translating gives CASSYGPGSGANVLTF.

The chain employs TRBV2 and TRBJ1-6; D not certain. CDR1 is SNHLY, CDR2 FYNNEI, per germline. The CDR3 contains 15 residues. The V gene lost 4 bases and the J gene lost 10 bases, with 17 bases spanning the gap. The CDR3 spells CASSGFIGSRSPLHF. The CDR3 region has the DNA TGTGCCAGCAGTGGCTTTATTGGGAGCCGCTCACCCCTCCACTTT.

V and J are TRBV7-2 and TRBJ1-1, with D perhaps matching TRBD1 (6 bases). The V end lost 4 bases, the J end lost 1 base, and 13 bases lay between the germline ends. This CDR3 has 15 residues. From germline, CDR1 is SGHTA and CDR2 FQGNSA. In nucleotides, the CDR3 is TGTGCCAGCAGCTCATCAGGGGCCTCGAACACTGAAGCTTTCTTT. Translating it yields CASSSSGASNTEAFF.

This CDR3 is CASRGLVGNEQFF. The CDR3 nucleotides read TGTGCCAGCAGGGGACTAGTTGGCAATGAGCAGTTCTTC. The rearrangement joins TRBV2 to TRBJ2-1; TRBD2 agrees at 8 bases. In germline, CDR1 is SNHLY, CDR2 FYNNEI. V lost 6 bases and J lost 6; bases outside the gene matches: 4. This CDR3 spans 13 amino acids.

Only one count was recorded for this clone. The V gene is TRBV7-8, the J gene TRBJ1-2; TRBD1 might be the D (6 bases). Germline CDR1 is SGHVS and CDR2 is FQNEAQ. The germline V and J ends were trimmed by 2 bases and 8 bases, with 24 bases remaining between them. There are 17 residues in the CDR3. CDR3 nucleotides: TGTGCCAGCAGCTTAACGTCCCGGGTCGCCGGGACATCAGGCTACACCTTC. Translation gives CASSLTSRVAGTSGYTF.

The chain recombines TRBV6-6 with TRBJ2-1, with 8 nucleotides matching TRBD1. J gave up 7 bases and V 3 bases, and 8 bases lay outside the gene matches. CDR1 and CDR2 (germline): MNHNY, SVGAGI (reference sequence). The CDR3 has 15 amino acids. CDR3 sequence (DNA): TGTGCCAGCAGTTATAAGGCAGGGGGCTGTAATGAGCAGTTCTTC. This codes for CASSYKAGGCNEQFF.

The J gene is TRBJ2-1, the V gene TRBV6-5, with 10 bases identical to TRBD2. Losses at the gene ends were 7 bases for V and 2 bases for J; bases not matched to a gene: 5. Per the germline V gene, CDR1 is MNHEY and CDR2 is SVGAGI. CDR3 length: 15 amino acids. The CDR3 DNA sequence: TGTGCCAGCACCTTAGCGGGGGGCCCCTACAATGAGCAGTTCTTC. Translated: CASTLAGGPYNEQFF.

V usage is TRBV11-2 and J usage is TRBJ2-1, with TRBD2 matching over 9 bases. Germline trimming cut 5 bases from V and 1 base from J; bases unmatched to any gene: 6. This CDR3 has 16 residues. The germline V gene has CDR1 SGHAT and CDR2 FQNNGV. The CDR3 here is CASSPSLAGSYNEQFF. CDR3 in DNA: TGTGCCAGCAGCCCCTCCCTAGCGGGATCCTACAATGAGCAGTTCTTC.

V gene TRBV19 combines with J gene TRBJ2-5; 10 bases map to TRBD1. Losses at the gene ends were 5 bases for V and 5 bases for J; bases not matched to a gene: 14. The CDR3 consists of 17 residues. CDR1 and CDR2 (germline): LNHDA, SQIVND (reference sequence). The CDR3, as DNA: TGTGCCAGTAGTTTCCTGCAACCGGGACAGGGGATCGAGACCCAGTACTTC. This translates into CASSFLQPGQGIETQYF.

V and J are TRBV7-6 and TRBJ2-1; D is undetermined. CDR1 and CDR2 from the germline V gene are SGHVS and FNYEAQ. V lost 5 bases and J 9 bases, leaving 14 bases between the germline ends. CDR3 size: 13 residues. As DNA, the CDR3 is TGTGCCAGCAGCCCCCCGGGTGATGTTGAGCAGTTCTTC. It is translated as CASSPPGDVEQFF.

In nucleotides, the CDR3 is TGCGCCAGCAGTTCCGGGACAGGGGACTACGAGCAGTACGTC. It codes for CASSSGTGDYEQYV. The rearrangement links TRBV10-1 to TRBJ2-7; TRBD1 aligns across 10 bases. CDR1 is WNHNN, CDR2 SYGVQD, per germline (reference sequence). The CDR3 contains 14 residues. Trimming took 5 bases from V and 3 from J; bases not matched to a gene: 4.

J is TRBJ1-1 and V is TRBV7-9; D is uncertain. The CDR3 extends over 13 amino acids. The germline CDR1 and CDR2 sequences are SEHNR and FQNEAQ (reference sequence). Trimming pared 7 bases from V and 1 base from J, leaving 10 bases between. The chain's CDR3 is CASIRVANTEAFF. CDR3 DNA: TGTGCCAGCATCCGGGTAGCGAACACTGAAGCTTTCTTT. The variable domain in full, completed from reference TRBV7-9 and TRBJ1-1, reads DTGVSQNPRHKITKRGQNVTFRCDPISEHNRLYWYRQTLGQGPEFLTYFQNEAQLEKSRLLSDRFSAERPKGSFSTLEIQRTEQGDSAMYLCASIRVANTEAFFGQGTRLTVV.